The 6 T cell receptor beta chains presented below share a single source sample, sequenced in a study of T cells in Graves' hyperthyroidism and ophthalmopathy. Amplified TCR beta CDR3 regions derived from RNA transcripts. An initial round of RT-PCR targeting the TCR CDR3 relied on the HTBI primer set. In TCRdb, the multiplex PCR reads were re-called with MiXCR into one record per CDR3 protein. The repertoire holds 370,000 or so distinct CDR3 sequences, with 20% to 25% as singletons. Sequenced material: blood. Receptors originate from a man aged 45-60 years with Graves' hyperthyroidism.

This clonotype has more than one count but fewer than ten. J is TRBJ2-7 and V is TRBV5-6; 8 positions match TRBD1. J was trimmed by 2 bases and V by 5 bases; bases with no gene match: 3. Germline CDR1 and CDR2: SGHDT and YYEEEE. The CDR3 has 13 amino acids. The CDR3 sequence is CASRGQGAYEQYF. The CDR3 nucleotides read TGTGCCAGCAGAGGACAGGGCGCCTACGAGCAGTACTTC.

This clonotype showed up many times. The rearrangement joins TRBV28 to TRBJ2-1; TRBD1 is a possible D gene (6 bases). Between the trimmed V and J ends, which lost 8 bases and 6 bases, there was a span of 17 bases. The CDR3 totals 14 residues. Looked up from germline, CDR1 is MDHEN and CDR2 is SYDVKM. In DNA, the CDR3 is TGTGCCAGCCGACCCCAAGGGGGAATCAATGAGCAGTTCTTC. Protein product: CASRPQGGINEQFF.

A few counts support this clonotype. The V call is TRBV12-3 or TRBV12-4, the J call TRBJ1-2; maybe TRBD1 (5 bases). With 2 bases removed from V and 4 bases from J, the gap between germline ends came to 11 bases. The CDR3 is made up of 14 amino acids. This CDR3 is CASSLSAGPYGYTF. The CDR3 DNA sequence: TGTGCCAGCAGTTTATCCGCAGGGCCCTATGGCTACACCTTC.

The J gene is TRBJ2-1, the V gene TRBV6-2 or TRBV6-3; D perhaps matches TRBD2 (6 bases). This CDR3 contains 16 residues. V was clipped by 8 bases and J by 5 bases, with 22 bases between them. The V gene's germline CDR1 is MNHEY and CDR2 SVGEGT. Here the CDR3 reads CASVSTGTSRDNEQFF. The CDR3 DNA sequence: TGTGCCAGCGTCAGTACCGGGACTTCCCGCGACAATGAGCAGTTCTTC.

This clonotype was counted a few times. This rearrangement joins TRBV6-1 to TRBJ2-7; D may be TRBD1 or TRBD2 (5 bases each). CDR1 is MNHNS, CDR2 SASEGT, per germline. This CDR3 is 12 amino acids long. Trimming took 9 bases from V and 5 from J, leaving 14 bases between them. The CDR3 reads CASQLGANEQYF. The CDR3, as DNA: TGTGCCAGTCAACTAGGGGCTAACGAGCAGTACTTC.

This clonotype appeared a few times. The chain uses TRBV19 and TRBJ1-2; maybe TRBD1 (5 bases). V was pared by 4 bases and J by 8 bases, with 17 bases between. This CDR3 is built from 14 residues. Germline-derived CDR1 and CDR2 are LNHDA and SQIVND (reference sequence). CDR3 loop: CASSSGTAFGGYTF. As DNA, the CDR3 is TGTGCCAGTAGTAGCGGGACGGCTTTTGGGGGCTACACCTTC.